This T cell receptor (beta chain) was recorded in a study of cytomegalovirus exposure and HLA in healthy donors. For the study at large: The study placed 70% to 90% of its approximately 360 genotyped donors in the Caucasian-associated ancestry cluster. Whole-study findings and limits: Another analysis was done later, and it associated 16,951 TCR beta sequences with HLA alleles at 0.05 false discovery rate.

60 Vbeta and 13 Jbeta primers were used in PCR. The repertoire was sequenced with immunoSEQ multiplex PCR; TCRdb's copy has only in-frame clones and lacks some. The table records 150,000 to 200,000 clones, about 82% of them present only once. J was trimmed by 4 bases and V by 5 bases; bases with no gene match: 4. The CDR3 totals 13 residues. Germline assignment: CDR1 SGHAT and CDR2 FQNNGV. This clone is a singleton in its sample. Its antigen is still unknown. The J gene is TRBJ1-2, the V gene TRBV11-2; 7 positions agree with TRBD1. Sequenced sample: PBMCs. The origin of this receptor is a woman aged 45 to 65 in good health and CMV-seronegative. The chain's CDR3 is CASSDTGAYGYTF. CDR3 DNA sequence: TGTGCCAGCAGCGATACAGGGGCCTATGGCTACACCTTC.